The rows below give T cell receptor beta chains drawn from one sample of a study of T cells after yellow fever vaccination. A single record per CDR3 protein comes from TCRdb applying MiXCR to the 5' RACE reads. The sample lists a few hundred thousand distinct CDR3 sequences, about 4% occurring once. Sample: PBMCs, taken 5 days after the yellow fever booster vaccination. The source is a man younger than 35 who received the YFV17D yellow fever vaccine. CDR3s include the opening cysteine and the closing phenylalanine or tryptophan. D genes are given only for firm matches. A row's size may be missing; if present it is once, few, many or a size class.

TRBV5-4	TRBJ1-2	-	-	TGTGCCAGCAGGCCAACAGGATCGATACCCCTTGGGGAGGGCTACACCTTC	CASRPTGSIPLGEGYTF
TRBV10-3	TRBJ2-5	few	TRBD2	TGTGCCATCAGGGAGCGGGGCTTAGAGACCCAGTACTTC	CAIRERGLETQYF
TRBV6-2/TRBV6-3	TRBJ2-1	-	-	TGTGCCAGCAGTTACCCGGGACAACTAAACTACAATGAGCAGTTCTTC	CASSYPGQLNYNEQFF
TRBV15	TRBJ2-2	few	TRBD2	TGTGCCACCAGCAGTGGCCTGACTAGCGGGGGATTCACCGGGGAGCTGTTTTTT	CATSSGLTSGGFTGELFF
TRBV6-6	TRBJ1-1	-	-	TGTGCCAGCAGTTACGCTTTAAGTTGGCGGGACACTGAAGCTTTCTTT	CASSYALSWRDTEAFF
TRBV5-1	TRBJ1-1	-	-	TGCGCCAGCAGCTTGGATTGGGGGCGCGGAGCTTTCTTT	CASSLDWGRGAFF
TRBV4-3	TRBJ2-7	-	-	TGCGCCAGCAGCCAAGGGGCAGCCGCCTACGAGCAGTACTTC	CASSQGAAAYEQYF
TRBV4-1	TRBJ1-6	-	TRBD1	TGCGCCAGCAGCCAACCCAACAGGGGGAAGGGTAATTCACCCCTCCACTTT	CASSQPNRGKGNSPLHF
TRBV7-8	TRBJ1-2	few	-	TGTGCCAGCAGCCCCAGCCGGCGCTATGGCTACACCTTC	CASSPSRRYGYTF
TRBV20-1	TRBJ1-2	few	-	TGCAGTGCTATCAAGGCATATGGCTACACCTTC	CSAIKAYGYTF
TRBV6-1	TRBJ1-2	-	TRBD1	TGTGCCAGCAGACTGACAGGGTCGGGCTATGGCTACACCTTC	CASRLTGSGYGYTF
TRBV4-3	TRBJ1-2	few	TRBD1	TGCGCCAGCAGCCCCACAGGGGGGTCTCAGTATGGCTACACCTTC	CASSPTGGSQYGYTF
TRBV3-1	TRBJ1-1	few	-	TGTGCCAGCCTCCCTAATGGACAGAAGAACACTGAAGCTTTCTTT	CASLPNGQKNTEAFF
TRBV5-4	TRBJ2-2	-	-	TGTGCCAGCGGGGCGACGGGAACCGGGGAGCTGTTTTTT	CASGATGTGELFF
TRBV19	TRBJ2-1	few	TRBD1	TGTGCCAGTCTTGGGACAGGCTGGTACAATGAGCAGTTCTTC	CASLGTGWYNEQFF
TRBV27	TRBJ2-3	-	TRBD2	TGTGCCAGCAGTTTCCAAAGCGGGGTTGCCACAGATACGCAGTATTTT	CASSFQSGVATDTQYF
TRBV10-3	TRBJ2-7	-	-	TGTGCCATCAGTCATCGGGACACTTCCTACGAGCAGTACTTC	CAISHRDTSYEQYF
TRBV11-1	TRBJ2-3	-	TRBD1	TGTGCCAGCAGCTTAGACGACAGGGAAATCACAGATACGCAGTATTTT	CASSLDDREITDTQYF
TRBV11-2	TRBJ2-5	few	-	TGTGCCAGCAGCTTTGCAAACCAAGAGACCCAGTACTTC	CASSFANQETQYF
TRBV6-2/TRBV6-3	TRBJ1-5	many	-	TGTGCCAGCACGGATAGCAATCAGCCCCAGCATTTT	CASTDSNQPQHF
TRBV7-2	TRBJ1-2	few	TRBD1	TGTGCCAGCAGCCCACGACAGGGCTATTACTATGGCTACACCTTC	CASSPRQGYYYGYTF
TRBV5-1	TRBJ1-6	many	-	TGCGCCAGCAGCGACCGGGAGCAGGCGGATGATTCACCCCTCCACTTT	CASSDREQADDSPLHF
TRBV18	TRBJ1-5	few	-	TGTGCCAGCTCACCATCGGGGGTGAATCAGCCCCAGCATTTT	CASSPSGVNQPQHF
TRBV2	TRBJ1-1	few	TRBD1	TGTGCCAGCAGCGGTCGGGACAGTAACACTGAAGCTTTCTTT	CASSGRDSNTEAFF
TRBV5-1	TRBJ2-3	-	-	TGCGCCAGCAGCTTGGCCTTGGTGGTGGCAGATACGCAGTATTTT	CASSLALVVADTQYF
TRBV20-1	TRBJ2-3	-	-	TGCAGTGCTAGAGGGGCGGTAGATACGCAGTATTTT	CSARGAVDTQYF
TRBV9	TRBJ2-6	-	-	TGTGCCAGCAGCGCCTCACGAGGGGCGTCGGGGGCCAACGTCCTGACTTTC	CASSASRGASGANVLTF
TRBV7-9	TRBJ1-4	-	-	TGTGCCAGCAGCCAATCCGGGATGTCTAATGAAAAACTGTTTTTT	CASSQSGMSNEKLFF
TRBV6-2/TRBV6-3	TRBJ1-2	few	-	TGTGCCAGCAGTATCAGTGAGGACAGACTTTATGGCTACACCTTC	CASSISEDRLYGYTF
TRBV7-9	TRBJ2-4	many	-	TGTGCCAGCAGCTTATATGGGACAAAGGCCAAAAACATTCAGTACTTC	CASSLYGTKAKNIQYF